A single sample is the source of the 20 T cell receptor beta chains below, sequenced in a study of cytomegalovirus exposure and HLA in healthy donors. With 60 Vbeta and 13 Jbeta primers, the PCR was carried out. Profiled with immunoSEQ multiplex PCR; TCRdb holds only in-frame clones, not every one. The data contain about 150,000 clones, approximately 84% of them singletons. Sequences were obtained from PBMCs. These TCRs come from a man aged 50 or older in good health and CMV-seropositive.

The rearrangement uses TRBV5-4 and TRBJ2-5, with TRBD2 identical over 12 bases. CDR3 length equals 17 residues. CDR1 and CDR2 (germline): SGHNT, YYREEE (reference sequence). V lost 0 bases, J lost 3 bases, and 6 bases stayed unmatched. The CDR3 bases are TGTGCCAGCAGCTTGGGCCTAGCGGGGGGGCCGGAAGAGACCCAGTACTTC. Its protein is CASSLGLAGGPEETQYF.

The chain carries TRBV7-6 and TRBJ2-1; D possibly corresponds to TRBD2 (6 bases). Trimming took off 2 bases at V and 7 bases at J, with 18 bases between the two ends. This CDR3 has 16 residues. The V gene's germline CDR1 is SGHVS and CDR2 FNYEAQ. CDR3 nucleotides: TGTGCCAGCAGCTTATTGTTCTCCGCGGGAAGTAATGAGCAGTTCTTC. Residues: CASSLLFSAGSNEQFF.

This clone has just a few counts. The CDR3 here is CASSLWTGGKYEQYF. In nucleotides, the CDR3 is TGTGCCAGCAGCTTGTGGACAGGAGGTAAATACGAGCAGTACTTC. The genes are TRBV11-3 and TRBJ2-7; the match to TRBD1 covers 7 bases. The germline V gene encodes CDR1 SGHNT and CDR2 YENEEA. The CDR3 runs to 15 residues. J gave up 4 bases and V 3 bases, and 9 bases lay outside the gene matches.

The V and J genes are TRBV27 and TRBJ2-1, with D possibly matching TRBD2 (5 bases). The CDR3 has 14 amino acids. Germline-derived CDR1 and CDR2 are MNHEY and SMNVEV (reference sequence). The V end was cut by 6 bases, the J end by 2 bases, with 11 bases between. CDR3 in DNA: TGTGCCAGCAGCTGGAGCGGAACCTACAATGAGCAGTTCTTC. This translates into CASSWSGTYNEQFF.

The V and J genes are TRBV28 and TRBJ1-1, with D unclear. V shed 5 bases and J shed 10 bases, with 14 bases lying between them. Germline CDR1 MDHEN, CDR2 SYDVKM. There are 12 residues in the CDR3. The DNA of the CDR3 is TGTGCCAGCAGTGGGAGACCTCCGGCAGCTTTCTTT. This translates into CASSGRPPAAFF.

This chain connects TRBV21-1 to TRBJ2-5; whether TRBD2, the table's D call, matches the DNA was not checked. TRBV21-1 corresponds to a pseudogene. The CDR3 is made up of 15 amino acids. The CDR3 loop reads CASNAGRATQETQYF. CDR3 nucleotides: TGTGCCAGCAACGCCGGGAGGGCAACTCAAGAGACCCAGTACTTC.

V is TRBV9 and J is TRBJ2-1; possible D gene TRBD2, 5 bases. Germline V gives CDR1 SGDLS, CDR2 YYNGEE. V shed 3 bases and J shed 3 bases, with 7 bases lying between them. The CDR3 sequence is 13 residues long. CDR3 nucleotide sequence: TGTGCCAGCAGCGCCGGACTCTACAATGAGCAGTTCTTC. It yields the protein CASSAGLYNEQFF.

For the CDR3, the DNA is TGTGCCAGCAGCCGTAAACAGGGATCTGGAAACACCATATATTTT. Translated: CASSRKQGSGNTIYF. The chain carries TRBV14 and TRBJ1-3; possible D gene TRBD1, 6 bases. Germline CDR1 and CDR2: SGHDN and FVKESK. The length of the CDR3 is 15 residues. Between the trimmed V and J ends, which lost 4 bases and 1 base, there was a span of 11 bases. Based on the CDR3 plus reference TRBV14 and TRBJ1-3, the full variable domain is EAGVTQFPSHSVIEKGQTVTLRCDPISGHDNLYWYRRVMGKEIKFLLHFVKESKQDESGMPNNRFLAERTGGTYSTLKVQPAELEDSGVYFCASSRKQGSGNTIYFGEGSWLTVV.

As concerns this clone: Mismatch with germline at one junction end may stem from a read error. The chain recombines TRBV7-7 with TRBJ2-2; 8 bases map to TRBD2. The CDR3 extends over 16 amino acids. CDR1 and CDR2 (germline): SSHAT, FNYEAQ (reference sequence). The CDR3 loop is CASSLATGGGTGELFF. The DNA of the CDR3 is TGTGCTAGCAGCTTAGCTACCGGGGGGGGCACCGGGGAGCTGTTTTTT.

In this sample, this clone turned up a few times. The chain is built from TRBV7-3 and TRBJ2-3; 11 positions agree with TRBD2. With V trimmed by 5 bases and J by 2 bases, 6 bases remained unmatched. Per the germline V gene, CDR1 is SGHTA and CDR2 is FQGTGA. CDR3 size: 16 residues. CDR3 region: CASSPGLAGNTDTQYF. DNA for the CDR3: TGTGCCAGCAGCCCCGGACTAGCGGGCAACACAGATACGCAGTATTTT.

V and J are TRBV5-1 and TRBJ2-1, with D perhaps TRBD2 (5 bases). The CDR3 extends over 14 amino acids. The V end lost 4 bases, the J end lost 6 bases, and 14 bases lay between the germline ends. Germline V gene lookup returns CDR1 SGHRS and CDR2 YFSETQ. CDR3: CASSPLSGSNEQFF. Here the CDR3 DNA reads TGCGCCAGCAGCCCGCTGTCGGGATCCAATGAGCAGTTCTTC.

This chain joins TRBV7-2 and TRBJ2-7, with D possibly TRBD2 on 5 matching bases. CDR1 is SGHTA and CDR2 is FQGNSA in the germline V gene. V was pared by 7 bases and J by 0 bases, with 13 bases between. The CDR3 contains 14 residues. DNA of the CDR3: TGTGCCAGCACCCGAGGACTTACCTCCTACGAGCAGTACTTC. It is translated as CASTRGLTSYEQYF.

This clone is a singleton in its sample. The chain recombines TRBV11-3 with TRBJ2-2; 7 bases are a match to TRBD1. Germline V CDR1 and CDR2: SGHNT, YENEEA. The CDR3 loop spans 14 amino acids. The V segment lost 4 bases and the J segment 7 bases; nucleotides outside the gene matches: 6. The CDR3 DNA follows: TGTGCCAGCAGCTACAGGGGATCGGGCGGGGAGCTGTTTTTT. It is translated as CASSYRGSGGELFF.

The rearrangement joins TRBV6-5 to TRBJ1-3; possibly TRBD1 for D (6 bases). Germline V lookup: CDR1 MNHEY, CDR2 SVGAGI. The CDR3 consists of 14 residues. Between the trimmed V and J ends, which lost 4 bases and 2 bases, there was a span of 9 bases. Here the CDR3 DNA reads TGTGCCAGCAGTTCGACAGGTGCTGGAAACACCATATATTTT. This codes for CASSSTGAGNTIYF.

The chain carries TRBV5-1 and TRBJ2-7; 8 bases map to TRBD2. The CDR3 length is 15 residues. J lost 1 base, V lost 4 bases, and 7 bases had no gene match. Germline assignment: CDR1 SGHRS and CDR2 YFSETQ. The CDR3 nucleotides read TGCGCCAGCAGCCGGGGGGGCTTAGGGTCCTACGAGCAGTACTTC. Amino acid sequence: CASSRGGLGSYEQYF. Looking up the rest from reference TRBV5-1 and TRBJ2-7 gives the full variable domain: KAGVTQTPRYLIKTRGQQVTLSCSPISGHRSVSWYQQTPGQGLQFLFEYFSETQRNKGNFPGRFSGRQFSNSRSEMNVSTLELGDSALYLCASSRGGLGSYEQYFGPGTRLTVT.

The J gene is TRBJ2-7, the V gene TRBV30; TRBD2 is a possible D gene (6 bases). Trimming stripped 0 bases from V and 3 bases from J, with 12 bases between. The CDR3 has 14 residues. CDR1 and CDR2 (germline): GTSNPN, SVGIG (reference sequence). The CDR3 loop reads CAWSVGGGGYEQYF. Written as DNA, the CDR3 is TGTGCCTGGAGTGTAGGTGGGGGAGGCTACGAGCAGTACTTC.

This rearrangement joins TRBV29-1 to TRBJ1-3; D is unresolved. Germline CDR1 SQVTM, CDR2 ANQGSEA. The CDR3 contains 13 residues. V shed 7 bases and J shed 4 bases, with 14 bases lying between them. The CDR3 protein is CSAGLNLGNTIYF. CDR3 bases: TGCAGCGCTGGACTGAACCTCGGAAACACCATATATTTT.

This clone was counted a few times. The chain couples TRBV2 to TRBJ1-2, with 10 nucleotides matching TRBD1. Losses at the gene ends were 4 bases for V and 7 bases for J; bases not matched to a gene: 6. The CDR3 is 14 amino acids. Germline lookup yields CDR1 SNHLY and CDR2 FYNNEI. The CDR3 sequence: CASSARQGARGYTF. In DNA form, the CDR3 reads TGTGCCAGCAGTGCGAGACAGGGGGCGCGTGGCTACACCTTC.

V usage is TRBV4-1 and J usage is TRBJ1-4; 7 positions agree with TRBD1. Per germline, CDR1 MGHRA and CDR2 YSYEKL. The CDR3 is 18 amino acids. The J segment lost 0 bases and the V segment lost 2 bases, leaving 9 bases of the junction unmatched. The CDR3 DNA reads TGCGCCAGCAGCCAACCACAGGGGTTAAGGGCAACTAATGAAAAACTGTTTTTT. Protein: CASSQPQGLRATNEKLFF.

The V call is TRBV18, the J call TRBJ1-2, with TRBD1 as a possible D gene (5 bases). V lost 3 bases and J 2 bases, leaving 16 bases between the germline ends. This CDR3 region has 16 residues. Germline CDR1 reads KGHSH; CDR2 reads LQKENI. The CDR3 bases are TGTGCCAGCTCACCGGTCCAGGGCAGTAAGAACTATGGCTACACCTTC. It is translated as CASSPVQGSKNYGYTF.